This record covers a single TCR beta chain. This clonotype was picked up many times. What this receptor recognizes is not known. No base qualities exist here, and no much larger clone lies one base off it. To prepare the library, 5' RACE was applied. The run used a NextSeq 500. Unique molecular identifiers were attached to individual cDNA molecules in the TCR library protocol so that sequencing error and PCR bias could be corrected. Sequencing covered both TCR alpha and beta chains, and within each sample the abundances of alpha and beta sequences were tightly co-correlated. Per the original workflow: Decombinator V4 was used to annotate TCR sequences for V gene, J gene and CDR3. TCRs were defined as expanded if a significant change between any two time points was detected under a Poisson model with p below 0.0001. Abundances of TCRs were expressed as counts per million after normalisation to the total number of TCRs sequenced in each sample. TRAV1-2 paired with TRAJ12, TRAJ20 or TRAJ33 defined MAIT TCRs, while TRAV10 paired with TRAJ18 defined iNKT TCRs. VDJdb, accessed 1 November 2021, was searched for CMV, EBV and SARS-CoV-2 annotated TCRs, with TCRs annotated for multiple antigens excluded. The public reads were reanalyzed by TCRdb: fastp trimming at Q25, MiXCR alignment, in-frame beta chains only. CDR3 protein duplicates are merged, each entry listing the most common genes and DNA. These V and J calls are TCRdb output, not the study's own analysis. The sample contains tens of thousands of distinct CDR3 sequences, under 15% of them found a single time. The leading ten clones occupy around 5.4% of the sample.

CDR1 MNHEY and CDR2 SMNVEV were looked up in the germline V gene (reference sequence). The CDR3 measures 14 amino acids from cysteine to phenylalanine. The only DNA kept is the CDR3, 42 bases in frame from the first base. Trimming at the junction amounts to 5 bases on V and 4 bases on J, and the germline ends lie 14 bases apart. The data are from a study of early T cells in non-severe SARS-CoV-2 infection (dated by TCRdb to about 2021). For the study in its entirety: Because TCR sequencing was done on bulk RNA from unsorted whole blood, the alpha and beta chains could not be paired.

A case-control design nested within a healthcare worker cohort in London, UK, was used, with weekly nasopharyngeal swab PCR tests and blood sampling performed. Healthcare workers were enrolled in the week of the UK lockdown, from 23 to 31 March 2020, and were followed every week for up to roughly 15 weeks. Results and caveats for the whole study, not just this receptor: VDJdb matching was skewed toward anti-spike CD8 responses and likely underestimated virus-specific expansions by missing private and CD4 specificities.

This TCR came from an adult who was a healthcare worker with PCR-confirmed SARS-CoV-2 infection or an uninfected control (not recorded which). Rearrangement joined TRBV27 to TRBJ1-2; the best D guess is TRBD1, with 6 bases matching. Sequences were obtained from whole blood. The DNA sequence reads TGTGCCAGCAGTCGCGGGGGGGCTCCCTATGGCTACACCTTC. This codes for CASSRGGAPYGYTF.